Here is one T cell receptor (beta chain) with its context. Per the original methods: Cell counts per sample came from amplifying reference gene primers. The assay was immunoSEQ multiplex PCR, and TCRdb's table has in-frame clones only and misses some. V, J and clone size reflect that table, while D and trimming were determined from the DNA. The sample lists approximately 470,000 clones, around 90% occurring once. Participant ages covered roughly 18 to 90 years across about 25 US areas. The data were obtained in a study of blood T cell repertoires in COVID-19. Across the whole study: Italy, Spain and the United States were the sources of the convalescent and acute COVID-19 samples. Sources were T cells, B-cell-depleted T cells, or PBMCs; the material itself was cDNA or gDNA.

The CDR3 has 15 residues. V lost 2 bases, J lost 3 bases, and 12 bases lay in between. Germline V gene data show CDR1 as KGHSH and CDR2 as LQKENI. The source is a woman younger than 35 who had recovered from COVID-19. The chain couples TRBV18 to TRBJ2-3; D may be TRBD2 (5 bases). Input material: PBMCs or T cells enriched from blood (not recorded which). CDR3 sequence: CASSPSGEGTDTQYF. CDR3 in DNA: TGTGCCAGCTCACCATCCGGGGAAGGTACAGATACGCAGTATTTT.